This TCR beta chain was documented in a study of regulatory T cells in long-lasting Graves disease. The CDR3 runs to 14 residues. Germline V lookup: CDR1 SGHRS, CDR2 YFSETQ. Trimming pared 2 bases from V and 3 bases from J, leaving 11 bases between. CDR3 regions were amplified by Arm-PCR using iRepertoire HTBI primers to build TCR beta libraries. TCRdb re-called the multiplex PCR reads through MiXCR, storing one row per CDR3 protein. The sample shows about 360,000 distinct CDR3 sequences, roughly 16% of them seen only once. Time point: newly diagnosed GD, antithyroid drugs for less than 3 months. There was RNA extracted from PBMCs, and the TCR library was made from it. The sample was also reused in another study, on T cells in Graves' hyperthyroidism and ophthalmopathy.

The sequenced sample was peripheral blood mononuclear cells (PBMCs), obtained at new diagnosis, from a patient treated with antithyroid drugs. The sequence came from a woman between 18 and 29 years old with Graves disease. The rearrangement joins TRBV5-1 to TRBJ2-5, with D possibly TRBD2 on 6 matching bases. DNA for the CDR3: TGCGCCAGCAGCTTCGGGGGACTCAAAGAGACCCAGTACTTC. Translated, it gives CASSFGGLKETQYF.